Many counts were recorded for the clone carrying this T cell receptor (beta chain). Its specificity is unknown. Researchers took RNA transcripts and amplified the TCR beta CDR3 regions from them. First-round RT-PCR with HTBI primers amplified the TCR CDR3 region. Via MiXCR, TCRdb re-called the multiplex PCR reads, giving one row per CDR3 protein. This sample yields 500,000 to 650,000 distinct CDR3 sequences, of which 40% to 55% are seen a single time; about 43% belongs to the top ten. This entry belongs to a study of T cells in Graves' hyperthyroidism and ophthalmopathy. The study's findings and limits: Also found in blood were most expanded thyroid clonotypes above 0.001. Through a model of 13 V-J features, ophthalmopathy was separated from stable hyperthyroidism. Ophthalmopathy got predicted by the model a median approximately 6 months before its onset.

Sequencing was done on a sample of peripheral blood or thyroid tissue (not recorded which). This receptor was obtained from an adult woman with Graves' disease, either hyperthyroidism or ophthalmopathy (not recorded which).

CDR3 coding DNA: TGTGCCAGCAGTTTCCCGACAGGGGGCGGCGAGTCACCCCTCCACTTT. It is translated as CASSFPTGGGESPLHF. The chain has TRBV12-3 or TRBV12-4 and TRBJ1-6; 10 nucleotides align to TRBD1. The CDR3 contains 16 residues. Trimming at V came to 3 bases and at J to 10 bases, leaving 9 bases not matched to a gene.